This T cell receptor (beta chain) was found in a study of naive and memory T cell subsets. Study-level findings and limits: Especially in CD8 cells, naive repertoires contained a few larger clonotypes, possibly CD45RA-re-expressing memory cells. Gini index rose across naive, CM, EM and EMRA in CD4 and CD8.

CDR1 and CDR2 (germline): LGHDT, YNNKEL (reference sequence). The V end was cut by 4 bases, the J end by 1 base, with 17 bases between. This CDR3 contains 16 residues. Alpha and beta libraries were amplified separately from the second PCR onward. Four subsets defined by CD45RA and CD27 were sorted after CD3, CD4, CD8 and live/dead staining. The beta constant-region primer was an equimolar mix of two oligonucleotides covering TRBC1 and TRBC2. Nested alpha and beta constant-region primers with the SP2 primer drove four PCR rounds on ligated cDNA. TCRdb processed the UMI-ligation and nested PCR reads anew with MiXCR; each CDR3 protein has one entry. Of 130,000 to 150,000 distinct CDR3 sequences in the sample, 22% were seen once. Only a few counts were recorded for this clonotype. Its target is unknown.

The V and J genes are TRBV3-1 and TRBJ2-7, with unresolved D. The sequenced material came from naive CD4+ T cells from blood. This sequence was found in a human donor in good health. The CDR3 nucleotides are TGTGCCAGCAGCCGTCAGAATGCAGGTCCTTCCTACGAGCAGTACTTC. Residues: CASSRQNAGPSYEQYF.